This TCR beta chain is drawn from a study of PD-1 blockade in classical Hodgkin lymphoma. Time point in this sample: cycle 4 day 1 (C4D1), after more than 5 weeks of nivolumab. Brentuximab vedotin exposure varied, and every patient relapsed after autologous stem cell transplantation. Magnetic negative selection isolated CD8+ T cells from thawed PBMCs. The repertoire was sequenced with immunoSEQ multiplex PCR; TCRdb's copy has only in-frame clones and lacks some. Here the sample spans more than 1,100 clones, just over 75% being singletons. V gave up 4 bases and J gave up 3 bases, with 16 bases separating them. Germline loops: CDR1 SNHLY, CDR2 FYNNEI. The CDR3 covers 15 residues.

V and J are TRBV2 and TRBJ2-7; the D gene is possibly TRBD2 (6 bases). The specimen was CD8+ T cells from blood, collected before the fourth cycle of nivolumab. This TCR derives from a human donor with classical Hodgkin lymphoma. The donor label of this sample is uncertain. CDR3 sequence reads: CASSGWDSKVYEQYF. CDR3 DNA sequence: TGTGCCAGCAGTGGGTGGGACTCGAAGGTCTACGAGCAGTACTTC.